Below, one TCR beta chain is given with its context. Sequenced by immunoSEQ multiplex PCR; TCRdb stores in-frame clones only, minus some. The profile covers roughly 86,000 clones, with around nine tenths appearing a single time and approximately 0.69% taken by the ten largest. This sample was included in a study of OX40 agonist ivuxolimab in advanced cancers. Study-wide background: Those enrolled were 82.7% male, with a mean age of around 60 years and ages from roughly 20 to 90.

This CDR3 region has 14 residues. V was cut by 3 bases and J by 4 bases, with 12 bases left in between. Germline V gives CDR1 SGHTA, CDR2 FQGNSA. This clonotype was obtained from an adult with an advanced solid tumor such as melanoma, head and neck, liver or kidney cancer. The chain uses TRBV7-2 and TRBJ2-5; D unresolved. The source was CD4+ or CD8+ T cells sorted from blood, collected in a trial of the OX40 agonist ivuxolimab. The CDR3 region is CASSLEIKSETQYF. The CDR3 DNA reads TGTGCCAGCAGCTTGGAGATTAAGTCAGAGACCCAGTACTTC.